This record covers a single T cell receptor beta chain. Its specificity is not known. The data were produced by immunoSEQ multiplex PCR, yet TCRdb's version contains in-frame clones alone and is incomplete. Altogether roughly 70,000 clones are present, roughly 80% being singletons, with the ten largest covering around 6.7%. The entry originates in a study of OX40 agonist ivuxolimab in advanced cancers. Study at large: Patients assigned to dose escalation were diagnosed with hepatocellular carcinoma, melanoma, renal cell or head and neck cancer. General study points: In the 0.1 to 3.0 mg/kg range, CD4+ and CD8+ blood T cells had expanded clonally by week 6.

Between the trimmed V and J ends, which lost 6 bases and 0 bases, there was a span of 15 bases. CDR3 length: 15 residues. Germline V gives CDR1 SQVTM, CDR2 ANQGSEA. This clonotype was sampled from an adult with an advanced solid tumor such as melanoma, head and neck, liver or kidney cancer. The V call is TRBV29-1, the J call TRBJ2-4; D is tentatively TRBD1 or TRBD2 (5 bases each). The sequences come from CD4+ or CD8+ T cells sorted from blood, collected in a trial of the OX40 agonist ivuxolimab. The CDR3: CSVDDRGGAKNIQYF. The CDR3 DNA follows: TGCAGCGTGGACGATCGTGGGGGAGCCAAAAACATTCAGTACTTC.